Described below is a single T cell receptor (beta chain) sequence and its context. The source of the sample is a study of T cell responses to AZD1222 COVID-19 vaccine. Only in-frame clones appear in the TCRdb table, and some are missing; sequencing was by immunoSEQ multiplex PCR. The sample records about 110,000 clones, roughly 88% being singletons. The CDR3 loop spans 15 amino acids. Per germline, CDR1 LNHDA and CDR2 SQIVND (reference sequence). Losses at the gene ends were 6 bases for V and 8 bases for J; bases not matched to a gene: 12. This sequence originates from an adult in good health. The chain has TRBV19 and TRBJ2-5; 10 bases agree with TRBD2. The sample consisted of peripheral blood, taken on day 0 of MenACWY control vaccination. CDR3 loop: CASSPSGGAEGTQYF. CDR3 coding DNA: TGTGCCAGTAGCCCTAGCGGGGGCGCAGAGGGTACCCAGTACTTC.